This T cell receptor (beta chain) is drawn from a study of blood T cell repertoires in COVID-19. Residents of approximately 25 US areas, aged roughly 18 to 89 years, made up the participants. The V end was cut by 1 base, the J end by 8 bases, with 17 bases between. CDR3 length equals 15 residues. Per the germline V gene, CDR1 is SEHNR and CDR2 is FQNEAQ (reference sequence). The assay was immunoSEQ multiplex PCR, and TCRdb's table has in-frame clones only and misses some. Of around 290,000 clones in the sample, 88% were seen once. Specimen: PBMCs or T cells enriched from blood (not recorded which). This TCR came from a woman between 55 and 75 years old in a cohort exposed to, infected with or recovered from COVID-19 (not recorded which). The chain combines TRBV7-9 with TRBJ1-1, with D tentatively TRBD1 (6 bases). The CDR3 region is CASSLDLRGGQEAFF. The CDR3 DNA sequence: TGTGCCAGCAGCTTAGACCTCCGTGGTGGACAGGAAGCTTTCTTT.